This T cell receptor beta chain was identified during a study of human T cells and chemical hapten exposure. Study in general: The study sensitized with 2% DPC on a roughly 2 cm by roughly 2 cm patch of upper inner arm skin.

The CDR3 totals 14 residues. V lost 2 bases, J lost 4 bases, and 9 bases lay in between. The V gene's germline CDR1 is KGHSH and CDR2 LQKENI. Individual cDNA molecules received unique molecular identifiers in the library. TCRdb redid the calling of the RACE reads with MiXCR, one entry per CDR3 protein. The repertoire holds 79,000 or so distinct CDR3 sequences, with about a tenth as singletons. The time point: patch test 1, 2 weeks after DPC sensitization. As to treatment: therapeutic diphenylcyclopropenone sensitization with weekly scalp DPC. The study, taken as a whole, reports: DPC sensitization produced no change in TCRs with frequency above 1 in 1000. Significantly greater numbers of large CDR3 similarity clusters came from expanded TCRs than from controls.

This clonotype came up a few times. Its antigen remains unknown. This chain connects TRBV18 to TRBJ1-5; TRBD1 is a possible D gene (5 bases). Sequenced material: whole blood, taken in connection with sensitization to the hapten diphenylcyclopropenone (DPC). The TCR originated in a woman between 50 and 59 years old with alopecia areata. Some clones in this sample may be carry-over from other donors' samples. The CDR3 here is CASSPTEGNQPQHF. CDR3 in DNA: TGTGCCAGCTCACCAACGGAGGGGAATCAGCCCCAGCATTTT.